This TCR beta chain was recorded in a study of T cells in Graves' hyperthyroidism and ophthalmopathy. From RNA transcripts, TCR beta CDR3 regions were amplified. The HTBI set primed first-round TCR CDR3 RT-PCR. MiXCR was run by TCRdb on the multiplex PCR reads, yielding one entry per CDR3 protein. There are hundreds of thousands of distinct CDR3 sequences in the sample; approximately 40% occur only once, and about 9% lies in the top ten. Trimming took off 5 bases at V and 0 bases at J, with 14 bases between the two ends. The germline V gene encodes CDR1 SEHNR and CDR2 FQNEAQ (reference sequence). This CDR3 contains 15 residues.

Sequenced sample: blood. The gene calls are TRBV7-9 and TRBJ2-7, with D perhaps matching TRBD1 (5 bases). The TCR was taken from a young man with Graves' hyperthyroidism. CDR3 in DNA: TGTGCCAGCAGCGACGATCAGGGTAGCTCCTACGAGCAGTACTTC. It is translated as CASSDDQGSSYEQYF.